This section outlines one T cell receptor beta chain sequence together with its context. The sample comes from a study of T-cell reconstitution after alpha-beta-depleted transplantation in children. Unique molecular identifiers were incorporated when the TCRbeta library was constructed. TCRdb called the PCR reads again in MiXCR, with one record for every CDR3 protein. The data hold 360,000 or so distinct CDR3 sequences, with 20% observed a single time. V shed 4 bases, J shed 6 bases, and the junction held 5 bases outside the gene matches. The CDR3 length is 15 residues. Looked up from germline, CDR1 is LNHNV and CDR2 is YYDKDF (reference sequence).

The input for sequencing was PBMCs from the stem cell graft donor, taken from the stem cell graft. The TCR was taken from a human donor who donated a stem cell graft to a child with acute myeloid leukemia. The chain joins TRBV15 to TRBJ2-2; TRBD2 matches at 10 bases. DNA of the CDR3: TGTGCCACCAGCACGCTAGCGGGAGTCTCCGGGGAGCTGTTTTTT. This encodes CATSTLAGVSGELFF.